The entry below describes one T cell receptor (beta chain). The antigen this receptor binds is unknown. No base-level quality is on record; no much larger clone is a single base apart. TCR CDR3 regions were amplified from genomic DNA by multiplex PCR using the deep immunoSEQ assay. Genomic DNA extracted from each cell subset was distributed evenly over all wells of several immunoSEQ 96-well plates, and each plate served as one replicate. For sorted subsets, 200 to 250 ng of genomic DNA, equivalent to some 33,000 T cell genomes, went into each replicate PCR. The purified libraries were quantified using a Qubit 3.0 fluorometer, sized with a Bioanalyzer 2100, and then quantified again using the KAPA Library Quantification kit. Every immunoSEQ 96-well plate was sequenced on a separate single-read 150-cycle Illumina NextSeq 550 flow cell. The paper's data handling went like this. Because only junctional sequences without quality scores were contained in the immunoSEQ output, filtering matching that applied to full-length reads could not be performed. To assign V/J genes and CDR3, sequences were annotated using PyIR, a Python wrapper for IgBLAST v1.9, with IMGT germline references. Reads with weak V/J assignments (E-value above 1e-6), missing CDR3, stop codons, out-of-frame junctions, or ambiguous translated residues were removed. A V3J clonotype was defined by an identical inferred V gene, J gene, and CDR3 amino acid sequence. Percentage overlap between repertoires was computed as shared unique clonotypes divided by the size of the smaller repertoire. RTK rarefaction, the Chao1 estimator, and Recon v2.1 estimates of unobserved clonotypes were used to assess repertoire richness. For all TCRbeta clonotypes obtained by the gDNA method from four donors, generation probabilities were computed with OLGA. TCRdb re-hosts the immuneACCESS table, in-frame sequences only. Its copies lack some clones; in the studies checked, an unresolved V gene accounts for under half of them, and the cause for the rest is not known. V, J and clone size are taken as reported in that table, and D and trimming were inferred from the DNA itself. This sample holds a few million clones; roughly 93% were observed only once. The ten largest clones represent approximately 1.7% of the sample.

CD8 naive samples consisted of CD45RO-negative cells that were positively selected for CCR7, yielding a CD45RA+CCR7+ population without TemRA cells. Donors were healthy HIV-negative adults with no recently reported acute infections or vaccinations. Every donor was a Caucasian adult living in Nashville, Tennessee, USA. After blood collection by leukapheresis, PBMCs were isolated using Ficoll-Histopaque density gradient centrifugation and then cryopreserved in the vapor phase of liquid nitrogen. Analytical flow cytometry was used to check the purity and quantity of each magnetically sorted T cell population. From each sorted fraction, genomic DNA was isolated and quantified by UV absorbance on a Nanodrop 2000c. This sample was included in a study of shared clonotypes between healthy human individuals (dated by TCRdb to between 2020 and 2021). About the study as a whole: A couple of women and a few men aged 18 to 49 years were included in the cohort. Libraries were prepared and TCR repertoires were sequenced by different laboratories using diverse techniques, in order to increase sequencing depth and limit assay-specific biases. Each donor's leukapheresis produced roughly between about 0.8 and 10 billion PBMCs. Blood TCR repertoires of about 5 healthy adults were deeply sequenced to estimate repertoire size and the extent of clonotype sharing between individuals. Per donor, three plates each were used for CD4 naive and CD4 memory, two for CD8 naive, and one for CD8 memory. Broad study findings and their caveats: Compared with non-shared clonotypes, the clonotypes found in all four sorted-subset donors had higher generation probabilities. Rarefaction of sorted-subset datasets indicated incomplete sequencing despite the large sequencing depth. When a handful of donors were compared, the shared fraction of clonotypes was around 5% for naive CD4, 3.5% to 4% for naive CD8, roughly 2.3% for memory CD4, and 0.3% to 0.5% for memory CD8. Because the study included a small number of donors, the genetic and exposure-history diversity represented was limited. Sampling was limited to blood, and TCR repertoires in tissue likely differ from TCR repertoires in blood. Naive subsets generally had larger estimated clonotype richness than memory subsets. Pairwise subsampling led to the expectation that sequencing depth would affect the degree of clonotype sharing among donors.

The sequence came from a man younger than 35 in good health. Some clones in this sample may be carry-over from other donors' samples. The sample was naive CD8+ T cells from PBMCs. The sample's cell subset or site label is to be understood as: CD45RA+CCR7+.

The CDR3 reads CASSLTGGKRSSYEQYF. The DNA sequence is given as TGTGCCAGCAGCTTAACGGGGGGGAAGAGGAGCTCCTACGAGCAGTACTTC. This chain is built from TRBV7-2 and TRBJ2-7, with 8 bases in between that match TRBD2. At the junction V is shortened by 2 bases and J by 0 bases; bases outside the gene matches: 9. From the cysteine up to the phenylalanine, the CDR3 has a length of 17 residues. Just the 51-base CDR3 DNA is kept, in frame starting at base 1. According to the germline V gene, CDR1 reads SGHTA and CDR2 reads FQGNSA.